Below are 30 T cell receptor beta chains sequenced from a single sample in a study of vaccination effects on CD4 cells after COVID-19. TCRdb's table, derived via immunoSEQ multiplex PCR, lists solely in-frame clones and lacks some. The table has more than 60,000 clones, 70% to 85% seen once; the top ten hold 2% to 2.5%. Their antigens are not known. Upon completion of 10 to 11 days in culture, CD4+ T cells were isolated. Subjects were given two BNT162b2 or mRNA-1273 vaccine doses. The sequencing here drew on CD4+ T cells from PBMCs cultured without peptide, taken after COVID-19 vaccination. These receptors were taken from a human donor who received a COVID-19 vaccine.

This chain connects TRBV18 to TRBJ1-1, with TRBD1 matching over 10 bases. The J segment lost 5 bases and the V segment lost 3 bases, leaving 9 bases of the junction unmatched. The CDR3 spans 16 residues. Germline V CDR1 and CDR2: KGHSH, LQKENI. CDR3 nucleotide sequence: TGTGCCAGCTCACCTACAACCTTGGGACAGGGGACTGAAGCTTTCTTT. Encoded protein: CASSPTTLGQGTEAFF.

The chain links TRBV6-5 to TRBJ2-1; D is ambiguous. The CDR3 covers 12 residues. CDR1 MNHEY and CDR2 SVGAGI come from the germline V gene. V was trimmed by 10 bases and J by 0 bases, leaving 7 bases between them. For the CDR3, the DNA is TGTGCCATTAAGAGCTCCTACAATGAGCAGTTCTTC. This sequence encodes CAIKSSYNEQFF.

The CDR3 spells CASSLQGWAEAFF. CDR3 nucleotide sequence: TGTGCCAGCAGCTTACAGGGTTGGGCTGAAGCTTTCTTT. J is TRBJ1-1 and V is TRBV7-2; D is perhaps TRBD1 (5 bases). Germline assignment: CDR1 SGHTA and CDR2 FQGNSA. Trimming shortened V by 2 bases and J by 6 bases, and 10 bases separated the two germline ends. The CDR3 spans 13 residues.

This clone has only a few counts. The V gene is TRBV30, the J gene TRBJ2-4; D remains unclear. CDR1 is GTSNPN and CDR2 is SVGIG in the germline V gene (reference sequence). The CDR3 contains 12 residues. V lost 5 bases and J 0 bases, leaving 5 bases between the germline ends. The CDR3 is CAWARAKNIQYF. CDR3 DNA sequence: TGTGCCTGGGCGAGAGCCAAAAACATTCAGTACTTC. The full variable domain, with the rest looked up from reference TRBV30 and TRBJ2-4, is SQTIHQWPATLVQPVGSPLSLECTVEGTSNPNLYWYRQAAGRGLQLLFYSVGIGQISSEVPQNLSASRPQDRQFILSSKKLLLSDSGFYLCAWARAKNIQYFGAGTRLSVL.

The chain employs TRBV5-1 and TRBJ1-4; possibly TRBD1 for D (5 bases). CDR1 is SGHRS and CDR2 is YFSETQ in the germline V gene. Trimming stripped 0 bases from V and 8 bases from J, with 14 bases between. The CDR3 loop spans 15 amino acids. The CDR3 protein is CASSLAIGGGEKLFF. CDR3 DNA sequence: TGCGCCAGCAGCTTGGCCATCGGGGGAGGAGAAAAACTGTTTTTT.

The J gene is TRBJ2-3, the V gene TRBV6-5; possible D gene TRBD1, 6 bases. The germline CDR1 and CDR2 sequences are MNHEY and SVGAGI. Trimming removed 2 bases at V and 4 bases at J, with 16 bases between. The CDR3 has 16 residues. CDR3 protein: CASSYLSRGHSDTQYF. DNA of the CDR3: TGTGCCAGCAGTTACCTCTCCAGGGGACATTCAGATACGCAGTATTTT.

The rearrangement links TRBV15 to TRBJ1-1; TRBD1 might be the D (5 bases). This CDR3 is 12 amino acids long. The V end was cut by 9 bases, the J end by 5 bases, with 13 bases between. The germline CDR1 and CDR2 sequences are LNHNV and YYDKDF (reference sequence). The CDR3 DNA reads TGTGCCACGACCAGGGAGTATACTGAAGCTTTCTTT. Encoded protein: CATTREYTEAFF.

The CDR3 bases are TGTGCCAGCAGGGGGGGGACGGACTCTGGAAACACCATATATTTT. Translation gives CASRGGTDSGNTIYF. The rearrangement joins TRBV9 to TRBJ1-3; TRBD1 might be the D (5 bases). Germline lookup yields CDR1 SGDLS and CDR2 YYNGEE. Trimming took off 5 bases at V and 0 bases at J, with 12 bases between the two ends. The CDR3 runs to 15 residues.

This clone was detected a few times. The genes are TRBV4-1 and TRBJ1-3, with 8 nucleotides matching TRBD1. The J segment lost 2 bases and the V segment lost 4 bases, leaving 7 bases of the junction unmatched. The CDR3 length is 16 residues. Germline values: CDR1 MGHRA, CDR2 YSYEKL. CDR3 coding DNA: TGCGCCAGCAGCCCTGACAGGGGAGGACCTGGAAACACCATATATTTT. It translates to CASSPDRGGPGNTIYF.

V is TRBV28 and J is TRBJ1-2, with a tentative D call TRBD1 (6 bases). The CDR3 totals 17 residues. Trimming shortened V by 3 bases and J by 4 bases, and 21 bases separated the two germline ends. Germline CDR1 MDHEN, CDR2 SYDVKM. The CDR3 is CASSFLQGSRLGYGYTF. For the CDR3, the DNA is TGTGCCAGCAGTTTTTTACAGGGTAGTCGTTTAGGCTATGGCTACACCTTC.

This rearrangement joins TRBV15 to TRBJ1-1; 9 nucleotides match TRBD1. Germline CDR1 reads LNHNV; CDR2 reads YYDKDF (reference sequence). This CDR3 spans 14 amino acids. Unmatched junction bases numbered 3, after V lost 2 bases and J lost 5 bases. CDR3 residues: CATSRRTGVTEAFF. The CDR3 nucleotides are TGTGCCACCAGCAGACGGACAGGGGTGACTGAAGCTTTCTTT.

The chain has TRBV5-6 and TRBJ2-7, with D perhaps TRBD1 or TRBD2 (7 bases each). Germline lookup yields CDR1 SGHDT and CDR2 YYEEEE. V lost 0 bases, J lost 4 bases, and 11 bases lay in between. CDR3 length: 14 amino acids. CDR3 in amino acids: CASSLGRGGYEQYV. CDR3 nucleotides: TGTGCCAGCAGCTTGGGCAGGGGGGGGTACGAGCAGTACGTC.

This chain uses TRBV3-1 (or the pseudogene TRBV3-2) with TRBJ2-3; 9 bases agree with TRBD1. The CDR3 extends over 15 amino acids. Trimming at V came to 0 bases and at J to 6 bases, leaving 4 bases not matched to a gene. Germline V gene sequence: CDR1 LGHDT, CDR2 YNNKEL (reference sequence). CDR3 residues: CASSQDVQGADTQYF. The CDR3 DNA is TGTGCCAGCAGCCAAGATGTACAGGGGGCGGATACGCAGTATTTT.

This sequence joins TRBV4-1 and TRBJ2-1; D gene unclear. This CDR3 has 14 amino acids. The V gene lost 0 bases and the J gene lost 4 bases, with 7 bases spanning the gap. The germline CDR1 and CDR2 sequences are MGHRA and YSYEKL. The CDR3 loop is CASSQDGVYNEQFF. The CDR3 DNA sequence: TGCGCCAGCAGCCAAGATGGGGTGTACAATGAGCAGTTCTTC.

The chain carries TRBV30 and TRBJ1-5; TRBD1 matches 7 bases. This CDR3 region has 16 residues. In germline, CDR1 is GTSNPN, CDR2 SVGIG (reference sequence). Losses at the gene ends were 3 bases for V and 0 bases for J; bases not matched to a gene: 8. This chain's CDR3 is CAWSPTGIISNQPQHF. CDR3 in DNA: TGTGCCTGGAGCCCGACAGGGATCATTAGCAATCAGCCCCAGCATTTT.

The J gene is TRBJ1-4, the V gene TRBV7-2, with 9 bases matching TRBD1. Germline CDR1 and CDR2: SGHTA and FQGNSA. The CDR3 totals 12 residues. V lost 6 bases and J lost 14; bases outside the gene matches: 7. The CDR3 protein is CASRQDRGGLFF. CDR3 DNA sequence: TGTGCCAGCAGGCAAGACAGGGGGGGCCTGTTTTTT.

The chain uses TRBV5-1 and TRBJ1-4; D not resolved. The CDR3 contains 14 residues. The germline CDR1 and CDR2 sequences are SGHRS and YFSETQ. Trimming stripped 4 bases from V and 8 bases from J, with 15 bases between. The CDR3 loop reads CASSPRPGSEKLFF. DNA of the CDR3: TGCGCCAGCAGCCCGAGGCCCGGATCGGAAAAACTGTTTTTT.

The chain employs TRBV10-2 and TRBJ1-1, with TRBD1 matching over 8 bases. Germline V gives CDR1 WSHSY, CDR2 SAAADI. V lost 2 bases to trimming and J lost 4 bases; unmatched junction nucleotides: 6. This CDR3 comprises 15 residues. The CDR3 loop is CASSETGQGVTEAFF. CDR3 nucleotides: TGCGCCAGCAGTGAGACTGGACAGGGAGTCACTGAAGCTTTCTTT.

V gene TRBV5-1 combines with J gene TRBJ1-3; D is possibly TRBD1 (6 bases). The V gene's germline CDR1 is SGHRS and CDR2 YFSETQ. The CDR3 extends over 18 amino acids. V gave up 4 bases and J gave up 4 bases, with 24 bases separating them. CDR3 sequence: CASSVLGPSGGSGNTIYF. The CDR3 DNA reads TGCGCCAGCAGCGTCTTGGGACCCTCGGGGGGCTCAGGAAACACCATATATTTT.

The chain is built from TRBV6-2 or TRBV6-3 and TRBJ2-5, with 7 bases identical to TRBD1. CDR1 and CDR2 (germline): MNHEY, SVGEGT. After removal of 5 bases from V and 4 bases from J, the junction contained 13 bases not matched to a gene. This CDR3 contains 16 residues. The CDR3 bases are TGTGCCAGCAGTAAACTCGAAAAAAACAGGGGAGAGACCCAGTACTTC. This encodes CASSKLEKNRGETQYF.

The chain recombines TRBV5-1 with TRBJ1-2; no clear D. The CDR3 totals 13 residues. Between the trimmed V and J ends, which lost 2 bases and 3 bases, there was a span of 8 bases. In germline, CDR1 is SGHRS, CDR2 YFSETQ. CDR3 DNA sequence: TGCGCCAGCAGCTTTAATTCTGACTATGGCTACACCTTC. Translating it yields CASSFNSDYGYTF.

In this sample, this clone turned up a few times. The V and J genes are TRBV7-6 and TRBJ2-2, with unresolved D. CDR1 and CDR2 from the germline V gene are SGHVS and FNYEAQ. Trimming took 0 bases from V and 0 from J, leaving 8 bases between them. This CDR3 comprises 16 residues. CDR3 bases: TGTGCCAGCAGCTTAGCGGCCAGCACGAACACCGGGGAGCTGTTTTTT. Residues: CASSLAASTNTGELFF.

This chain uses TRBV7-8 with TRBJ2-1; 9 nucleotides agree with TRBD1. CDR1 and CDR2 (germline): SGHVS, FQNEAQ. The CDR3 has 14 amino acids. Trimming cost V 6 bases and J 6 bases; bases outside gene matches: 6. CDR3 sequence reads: CASRRTGQGNEQFF. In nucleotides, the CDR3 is TGTGCCAGCAGACGAACGGGACAGGGCAATGAGCAGTTCTTC.

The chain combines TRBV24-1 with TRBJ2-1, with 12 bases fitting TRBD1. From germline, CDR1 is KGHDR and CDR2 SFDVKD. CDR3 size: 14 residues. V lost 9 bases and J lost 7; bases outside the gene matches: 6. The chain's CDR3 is CATAGTGGLNEQFF. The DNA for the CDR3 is TGTGCCACCGCCGGGACAGGGGGCTTAAATGAGCAGTTCTTC.

Here the CDR3 reads CATSDSQRGGYKQFF. The CDR3 DNA sequence: TGTGCCACCAGTGATTCGCAGCGGGGGGGCTACAAGCAGTTCTTC. The chain joins TRBV24-1 to TRBJ2-1; 10 bases fit TRBD2. J was trimmed by 11 bases and V by 2 bases; bases with no gene match: 8. Germline lookup yields CDR1 KGHDR and CDR2 SFDVKD. The CDR3 has 15 amino acids.

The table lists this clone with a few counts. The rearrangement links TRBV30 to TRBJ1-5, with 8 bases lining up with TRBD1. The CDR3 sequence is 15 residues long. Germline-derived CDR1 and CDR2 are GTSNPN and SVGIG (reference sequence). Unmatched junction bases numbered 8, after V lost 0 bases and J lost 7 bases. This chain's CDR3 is CAWSVMGQARQPQHF. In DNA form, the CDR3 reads TGTGCCTGGAGTGTAATGGGACAGGCTCGACAGCCCCAGCATTTT.

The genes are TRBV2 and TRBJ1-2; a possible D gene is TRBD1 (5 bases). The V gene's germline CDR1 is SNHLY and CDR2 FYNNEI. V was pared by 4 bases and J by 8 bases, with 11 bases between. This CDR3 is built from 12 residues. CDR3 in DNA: TGTGCCAGCAGTGGAGGGGTCGACGGCTACACCTTC. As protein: CASSGGVDGYTF. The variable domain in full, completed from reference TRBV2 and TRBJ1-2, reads EPEVTQTPSHQVTQMGQEVILRCVPISNHLYFYWYRQILGQKVEFLVSFYNNEISEKSEIFDDQFSVERPDGSNFTLKIRSTKLEDSAMYFCASSGGVDGYTFGSGTRLTVV.

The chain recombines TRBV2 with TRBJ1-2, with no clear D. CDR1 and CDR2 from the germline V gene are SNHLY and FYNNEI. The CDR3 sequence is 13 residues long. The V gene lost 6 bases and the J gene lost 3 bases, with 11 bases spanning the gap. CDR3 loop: CASSAGSDYGYTF. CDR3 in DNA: TGTGCCAGCAGCGCTGGAAGTGACTATGGCTACACCTTC.

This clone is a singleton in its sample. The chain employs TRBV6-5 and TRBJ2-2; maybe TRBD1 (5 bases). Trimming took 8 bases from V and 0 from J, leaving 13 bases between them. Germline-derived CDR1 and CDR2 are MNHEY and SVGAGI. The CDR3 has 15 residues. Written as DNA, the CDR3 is TGTGCCAGCGACCGACAGTCGACGAACACCGGGGAGCTGTTTTTT. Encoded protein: CASDRQSTNTGELFF.

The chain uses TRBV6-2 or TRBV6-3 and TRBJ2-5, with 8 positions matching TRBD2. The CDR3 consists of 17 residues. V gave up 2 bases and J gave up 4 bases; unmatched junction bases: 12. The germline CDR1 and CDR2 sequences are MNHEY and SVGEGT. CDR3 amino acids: CASSYESIAGRRETQYF. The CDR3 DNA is TGTGCCAGCAGTTACGAGAGTATAGCGGGGAGGAGAGAGACCCAGTACTTC.